This T cell receptor (beta chain) was captured in a study of radiotherapy plus CTLA-4 blockade in lung cancer. Deletions cut 3 bases from V and 4 bases from J, with 12 bases between. CDR3 length: 14 amino acids. CDR1 is SGHNT and CDR2 is YYREEE in the germline V gene (reference sequence). TCRdb's copy holds only in-frame clones and misses some; the assay was immunoSEQ multiplex PCR. The sample lists 50,000 to 85,000 clones; around 86% were seen once. The rearrangement uses TRBV5-4 and TRBJ2-3, with D possibly TRBD2 on 6 matching bases. This specimen was peripheral blood, taken from a patient treated with radiotherapy plus ipilimumab. This TCR derives from a human donor with non-small cell lung cancer who had a partial response to radiotherapy plus ipilimumab. CDR3 protein: CASSSSRDSDTQYF. Written as DNA, the CDR3 is TGTGCCAGCAGCTCAAGCCGGGACTCAGATACGCAGTATTTT.